This section outlines one TCR beta chain sequence together with its context. The target antigen is unknown. From the 5' RACE reads, TCRdb called clonotypes with MiXCR, one entry per CDR3 protein. In the table there are about 500,000 distinct CDR3 sequences, roughly 20% of which are singletons. The data belong to a study of T-cell memory formation after mild COVID-19. Turning to the study itself: Across donors, TCR clusters were largely donor specific. Study-wide results and caveats: Chiefly within CM and EM were the contracting CD4+ clones; CD8+ ones were within EMRA.

Germline V CDR1 and CDR2: SGHTA, FQGNSA. This CDR3 has 14 residues. V lost 4 bases, J lost 3 bases, and 3 bases stayed unmatched. This sequence was found in an adult woman who had mild COVID-19 (a few samples of this study predate the infection). Cell type and time point are not known. Input material: PBMCs or a T cell subset sorted from them (not recorded which). This rearrangement joins TRBV7-2 to TRBJ1-5; 7 bases are a match to TRBD1. The CDR3 coding sequence is TGTGCCAGCAGCTCAACAGGGGTCAATCAGCCCCAGCATTTT. Translated: CASSSTGVNQPQHF.